The source of this T cell receptor (beta chain) is a study of response to subunit inactivated influenza vaccine. This clonotype has a handful of counts. Its antigen is unidentified. TCRdb reprocessed the RT-PCR reads via MiXCR and lists one record per CDR3 protein. The data contain about 150,000 distinct CDR3 sequences, around 10% of them singletons. Germline V gene sequence: CDR1 MDHEN, CDR2 SYDVKM. V shed 2 bases and J 2 bases; nucleotides not matched to a gene: 8. The CDR3 is 17 residues long. Study conclusions and caveats: The authors offered the suggestion that each seasonal influenza vaccination recruits few new T cells.

The TCR comes from a man aged 50 to 69 who received an inactivated influenza vaccine. The source material was CD8+ T cells sorted from PBMCs, sampled roughly 24 months after vaccination. V is TRBV28 and J is TRBJ2-3, with 9 bases identical to TRBD1. The CDR3 region is CASSLPGQGGPTDTQYF. Written as DNA, the CDR3 is TGTGCCAGCAGTTTACCGGGACAGGGAGGACCCACAGATACGCAGTATTTT.